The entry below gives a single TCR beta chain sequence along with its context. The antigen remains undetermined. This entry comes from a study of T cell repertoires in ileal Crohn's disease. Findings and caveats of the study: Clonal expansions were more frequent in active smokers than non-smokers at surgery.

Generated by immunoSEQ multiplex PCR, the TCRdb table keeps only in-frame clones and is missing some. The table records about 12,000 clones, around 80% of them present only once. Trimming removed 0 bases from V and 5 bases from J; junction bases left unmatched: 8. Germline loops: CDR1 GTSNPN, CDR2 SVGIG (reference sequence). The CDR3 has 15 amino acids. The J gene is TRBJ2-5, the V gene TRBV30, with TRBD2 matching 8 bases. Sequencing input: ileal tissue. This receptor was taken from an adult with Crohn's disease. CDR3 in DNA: TGTGCCTGGAGTGTGTCGGGGGGGGCCTGGGAGACCCAGTACTTC. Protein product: CAWSVSGGAWETQYF.